This T cell receptor (beta chain) was recorded in a study of blood T cell repertoires in COVID-19. Study in general: T cells, B-cell-depleted T cells, or PBMCs supplied cDNA or gDNA.

Per germline, CDR1 LNHDA and CDR2 SQIVND (reference sequence). V gave up 5 bases and J gave up 7 bases; unmatched junction bases: 10. CDR3 length: 14 residues. TCRdb's table, derived via immunoSEQ multiplex PCR, lists solely in-frame clones and lacks some. The table lists about 220,000 clones, less than 90% of them singletons. This clone was detected a few times. This sequence originates from a woman aged 25 to 39 who had recovered from COVID-19. The J gene is TRBJ2-5, the V gene TRBV19; 7 nucleotides align to TRBD2. Specimen: PBMCs or T cells enriched from blood (not recorded which). The CDR3 DNA sequence: TGTGCCAGTAGTCGGGACTGGTCGGGGGGGACCCAGTACTTC. It encodes CASSRDWSGGTQYF.